The rows below give T cell receptor beta chains drawn from one sample of a study of early T cells in non-severe SARS-CoV-2 infection. TCRdb reanalysed the 5' RACE reads using MiXCR and keeps one entry per CDR3 protein. There are approximately 66,000 distinct CDR3 sequences in the sample; around 12% occur only once, and less than 4.5% lies in the top ten. The source material was whole blood. The receptors originated from an adult who was a healthcare worker with PCR-confirmed SARS-CoV-2 infection or an uninfected control (not recorded which). The CDR3 runs from the conserved cysteine through the conserved F or W. The D gene is left open where the match is weak. Part of the rows lack a size; the others show once, few, many or a class for expanded clones.

>few|TRBV19|TRBJ2-5|TRBD1
TGTGCCAGTAGTGTACAGGGGAGACAAGAGACCCAGTACTTC
CASSVQGRQETQYF
>few|TRBV29-1|TRBJ1-1|NA
TGCAGCGTTCTGAAGACTGAAGCTTTCTTT
CSVLKTEAFF
>NA|TRBV25-1|TRBJ2-3|NA
TGTGCCAGCAGTGAATATGAGGGCCCAGATACGCAGTATTTT
CASSEYEGPDTQYF
>few|TRBV20-1|TRBJ2-5|NA
TGCAGTGCTAGAGCGGTTGGGACGGAGACCCAGTACTTC
CSARAVGTETQYF
>NA|TRBV20-1|TRBJ2-1|NA
TGCAGTACGAAGAAGTTTGGGGGACTTTACAATGAGCAGTTCTTC
CSTKKFGGLYNEQFF
>NA|TRBV4-3|TRBJ2-3|TRBD2
TGCGCCAGCAGCCAAAGGGGTAGCGGGGGGGCCAGGGCAGATACGCAGTATTTT
CASSQRGSGGARADTQYF
>many|TRBV6-5|TRBJ1-4|NA
TGTGCCAGCAGTGCCTGGGGAGGTAGGCCGAATGAAAAACTGTTTTTT
CASSAWGGRPNEKLFF
>NA|TRBV27|TRBJ2-7|TRBD2
TGTGCCAGCAGTAGTAGCGGGATGAGCTCCTACGAGCAGTACTTC
CASSSSGMSSYEQYF
>many|TRBV7-2|TRBJ1-1|NA
TGTGCCAGCAGCAGATCCATGAACACTGAAGCTTTCTTT
CASSRSMNTEAFF
>many|TRBV5-1|TRBJ1-1|NA
TGCGCCAGCAGTTTATTCAGGGGTACTGAAGCTTTCTTT
CASSLFRGTEAFF
>few|TRBV5-6|TRBJ2-3|TRBD2
TGTGCCAGCAGCTCCCTTTTAGCGGGAGGTGACTCAGATACGCAGTATTTT
CASSSLLAGGDSDTQYF
>NA|TRBV6-5|TRBJ2-3|TRBD2
TGTGCCAGCAGAGCTGCACTAGCGGGGGGCACAGATACGCAGTATTTT
CASRAALAGGTDTQYF
>few|TRBV6-1|TRBJ1-2|NA
TGTGCCAGCAGTGAAGGGGGGGGCAGTGGCTACACCTTC
CASSEGGGSGYTF
>many|TRBV6-2/TRBV6-3|TRBJ2-2|TRBD1
TGTGCCAGCAGTTACCCCACAGGGGGCGCCGACACCGGGGAGCTGTTTTTT
CASSYPTGGADTGELFF
>few|TRBV6-5|TRBJ2-7|NA
TGTGCCAGCAGCTCTTACAGGTTTAGCTACGAGCAGTACTTC
CASSSYRFSYEQYF
>few|TRBV5-4|TRBJ2-5|NA
TGTGCCAGCAGCCGACCCCAGGGAAAAGAGACCCAGTACTTC
CASSRPQGKETQYF
>NA|TRBV7-8|TRBJ1-3|NA
TGTGCCAGCAGCCGCCAGGGTTTTGGAGGTTCTGGAAACACCATATATTTT
CASSRQGFGGSGNTIYF
>many|TRBV9|TRBJ1-1|NA
TGTGCCAGCAGCGTGTACCGGGGAGGCGCCACTGAAGCTTTCTTT
CASSVYRGGATEAFF
>many|TRBV7-6|TRBJ2-1|NA
TGTGCCAGCAGCTTAGAAGGTCGGACCATGGGGGGCGAGCAGTTCTTC
CASSLEGRTMGGEQFF
>NA|TRBV18|TRBJ2-1|NA
TGTGCCAGCTCAGAATCGGAGGAGCATGAGCAGTTCTTC
CASSESEEHEQFF
>NA|TRBV14|TRBJ2-1|NA
TGTGCCAGCAGCCCAGACAGGAGCTCCTACAATGAGCAGTTCTTC
CASSPDRSSYNEQFF
>NA|TRBV29-1|TRBJ2-5|NA
TGCAGCGTTGGGACCGGCCTCCAAGAGACCCAGTACTTC
CSVGTGLQETQYF
>NA|TRBV5-4|TRBJ2-5|TRBD1
TGTGCCAGCAGCTCACAGGACAGGGGGAGGCTGGAGACCCAGTACTTC
CASSSQDRGRLETQYF
>many|TRBV20-1|TRBJ2-1|NA
TGCAGTGCCCTTAGGCCTCTAGGCAATGAGCAGTTCTTC
CSALRPLGNEQFF
>many|TRBV6-2/TRBV6-3|TRBJ2-1|NA
TGTGCCAGCAGTTACTCCGGTGGGATCGAGCAGTTCTTC
CASSYSGGIEQFF
>NA|TRBV5-1|TRBJ2-1|NA
TGCGCCAGCGCGGGGGACATAACCTACAATGAGCAGTTCTTC
CASAGDITYNEQFF
>few|TRBV9|TRBJ2-1|NA
TGTGCCAGCAGCGTAGAGGGGGGCTCCTACAATGAGCAGTTCTTC
CASSVEGGSYNEQFF
>NA|TRBV29-1|TRBJ1-6|NA
TGCAGCGTCGGGGGGAAGGGTTCACCCCTCCACTTT
CSVGGKGSPLHF
>NA|TRBV7-2|TRBJ2-7|NA
TGTGCCACCACGGGCGCGGGTACCTACGAGCAGTACTTC
CATTGAGTYEQYF
>NA|TRBV7-2|TRBJ2-7|NA
TGTGCCAGCAGCTATAACAGGTTTGGCCACGAGCAGTACTTC
CASSYNRFGHEQYF
>few|TRBV7-6|TRBJ2-5|TRBD1
TGTGCCAGCAGCTTAACTACAGGGGGAAGGGACCAAGAGACCCAGTACTTC
CASSLTTGGRDQETQYF
>many|TRBV12-3/TRBV12-4|TRBJ2-7|NA
TGTGCCAGCAGTTTGAACGAGGGATACGAGCAGTACTTC
CASSLNEGYEQYF
>NA|TRBV6-1|TRBJ2-3|NA
TGTGCCGGATCTAGCACAGATACGCAGTATTTT
CAGSSTDTQYF
>NA|TRBV5-4|TRBJ2-7|NA
TGTGCCAGCACCCCCGGGCCGAGCTACGAGCAGTACTTC
CASTPGPSYEQYF
>NA|TRBV5-1|TRBJ2-7|TRBD1
TGCGCCAGCAGCGGAGGGACAGGGGAGCACGAGCAGTACTTC
CASSGGTGEHEQYF
>many|TRBV27|TRBJ1-4|NA
TGTGCCAGCGGGGCACAGGGAGGCGAAAAACTGTTTTTT
CASGAQGGEKLFF
>NA|TRBV5-1|TRBJ1-4|NA
TGCGCCAGCAGCGCCACCCCGGCGGGGGAAAAACTGTTTTTT
CASSATPAGEKLFF
>NA|TRBV28|TRBJ2-3|TRBD1
TGTGCCAGCAGTCATCCAGGGGGCGCGGGCACAGATACGCAGTATTTT
CASSHPGGAGTDTQYF
>medium-sized|TRBV9|TRBJ2-7|NA
TGTGCCAGCAGCGTAGTCGGGGTTGGCGAGCAGTACTTC
CASSVVGVGEQYF
>many|TRBV29-1|TRBJ2-3|TRBD2
TGCAGCGTAGCACGGGGGGCAGATACGCAGTATTTT
CSVARGADTQYF
>few|TRBV7-2|TRBJ2-7|TRBD2
TGTGCCAGCAGCTTAGTTTCCCGGACCGGGGGGGGCGAGCAGTACTTC
CASSLVSRTGGGEQYF
>NA|TRBV7-2|TRBJ1-1|TRBD1
TGTGCCGGCAGCCCACCACTAGCCGGGACAGGCAACACTGAAGCTTTCTTT
CAGSPPLAGTGNTEAFF
>NA|TRBV7-9|TRBJ1-5|NA
TGTGCCAGCAGCTTAGGGGATCAGCCCCAGCATTTT
CASSLGDQPQHF
>many|TRBV2|TRBJ1-5|NA
TGTGCCAGCAGTGACAGGGTAACGTCGCCCCAGCATTTT
CASSDRVTSPQHF
>NA|TRBV29-1|TRBJ1-2|TRBD1
TGCAGCGCAGGACAGGTTTATGGCTACACCTTC
CSAGQVYGYTF
>NA|TRBV7-2|TRBJ2-1|TRBD2
TGTGCCAGCAGCTTCGAAGGCACTAGCGGGTACGAGCAGTTCTTC
CASSFEGTSGYEQFF
>NA|TRBV4-3|TRBJ2-1|TRBD2
TGCGCCAGCAGTCCAAGCAGCGGGGGGGCCCGGTATCAGTTCTTC
CASSPSSGGARYQFF
>few|TRBV20-1|TRBJ2-1|NA
TGCAGTGCTAGACGGGCGTCCTTGGGTAATGAGCAGTTCTTC
CSARRASLGNEQFF
>many|TRBV5-4|TRBJ2-3|NA
TGTGCCAGCAGCTTGGAAGGTAGCGGTTCAGATACGCAGTATTTT
CASSLEGSGSDTQYF
>few|TRBV6-5|TRBJ1-6|NA
TGTGCCAGCAGTTACTCAGGGAGCTATAATTCACCCCTCCACTTT
CASSYSGSYNSPLHF
>few|TRBV7-2|TRBJ2-1|TRBD1
TGTGCCAGCAGCTCCTCAGGGACAGCCCGAAATGAGCAGTTCTTC
CASSSSGTARNEQFF
>many|TRBV7-2|TRBJ1-2|NA
TGTGCCAGCAGCCCTCGTTCACGGGGACAAGTCGGAGAGGGCTATGGCTACACCTTC
CASSPRSRGQVGEGYGYTF
>few|TRBV7-9|TRBJ2-3|NA
TGTGCCAGCAGTTCGACGGGGGCTAGCACAGATACGCAGTATTTT
CASSSTGASTDTQYF
>few|TRBV6-1|TRBJ2-6|TRBD1
TGTGCCCTTGGACAGGGAGATTCTGGGGCCAACGTCCTGACTTTC
CALGQGDSGANVLTF
>few|TRBV19|TRBJ1-5|NA
TGTGCCAGTAGCCGGACGGGACAAGGCCCCCAGCATTTT
CASSRTGQGPQHF